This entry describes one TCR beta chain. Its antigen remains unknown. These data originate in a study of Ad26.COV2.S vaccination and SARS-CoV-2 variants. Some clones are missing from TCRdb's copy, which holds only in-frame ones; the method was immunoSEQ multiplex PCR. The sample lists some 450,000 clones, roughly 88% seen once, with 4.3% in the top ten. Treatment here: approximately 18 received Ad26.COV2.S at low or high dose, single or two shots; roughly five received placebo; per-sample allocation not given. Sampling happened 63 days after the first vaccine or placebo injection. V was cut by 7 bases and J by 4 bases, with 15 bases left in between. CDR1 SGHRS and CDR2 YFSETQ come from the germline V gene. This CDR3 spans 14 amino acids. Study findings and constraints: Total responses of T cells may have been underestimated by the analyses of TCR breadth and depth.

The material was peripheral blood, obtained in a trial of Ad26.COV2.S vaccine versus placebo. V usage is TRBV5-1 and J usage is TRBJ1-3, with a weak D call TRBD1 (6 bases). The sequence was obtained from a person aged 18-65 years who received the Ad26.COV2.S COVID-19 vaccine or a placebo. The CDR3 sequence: CASGEPGTGNTIYF. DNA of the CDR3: TGCGCCAGCGGCGAGCCAGGGACAGGAAACACCATATATTTT.